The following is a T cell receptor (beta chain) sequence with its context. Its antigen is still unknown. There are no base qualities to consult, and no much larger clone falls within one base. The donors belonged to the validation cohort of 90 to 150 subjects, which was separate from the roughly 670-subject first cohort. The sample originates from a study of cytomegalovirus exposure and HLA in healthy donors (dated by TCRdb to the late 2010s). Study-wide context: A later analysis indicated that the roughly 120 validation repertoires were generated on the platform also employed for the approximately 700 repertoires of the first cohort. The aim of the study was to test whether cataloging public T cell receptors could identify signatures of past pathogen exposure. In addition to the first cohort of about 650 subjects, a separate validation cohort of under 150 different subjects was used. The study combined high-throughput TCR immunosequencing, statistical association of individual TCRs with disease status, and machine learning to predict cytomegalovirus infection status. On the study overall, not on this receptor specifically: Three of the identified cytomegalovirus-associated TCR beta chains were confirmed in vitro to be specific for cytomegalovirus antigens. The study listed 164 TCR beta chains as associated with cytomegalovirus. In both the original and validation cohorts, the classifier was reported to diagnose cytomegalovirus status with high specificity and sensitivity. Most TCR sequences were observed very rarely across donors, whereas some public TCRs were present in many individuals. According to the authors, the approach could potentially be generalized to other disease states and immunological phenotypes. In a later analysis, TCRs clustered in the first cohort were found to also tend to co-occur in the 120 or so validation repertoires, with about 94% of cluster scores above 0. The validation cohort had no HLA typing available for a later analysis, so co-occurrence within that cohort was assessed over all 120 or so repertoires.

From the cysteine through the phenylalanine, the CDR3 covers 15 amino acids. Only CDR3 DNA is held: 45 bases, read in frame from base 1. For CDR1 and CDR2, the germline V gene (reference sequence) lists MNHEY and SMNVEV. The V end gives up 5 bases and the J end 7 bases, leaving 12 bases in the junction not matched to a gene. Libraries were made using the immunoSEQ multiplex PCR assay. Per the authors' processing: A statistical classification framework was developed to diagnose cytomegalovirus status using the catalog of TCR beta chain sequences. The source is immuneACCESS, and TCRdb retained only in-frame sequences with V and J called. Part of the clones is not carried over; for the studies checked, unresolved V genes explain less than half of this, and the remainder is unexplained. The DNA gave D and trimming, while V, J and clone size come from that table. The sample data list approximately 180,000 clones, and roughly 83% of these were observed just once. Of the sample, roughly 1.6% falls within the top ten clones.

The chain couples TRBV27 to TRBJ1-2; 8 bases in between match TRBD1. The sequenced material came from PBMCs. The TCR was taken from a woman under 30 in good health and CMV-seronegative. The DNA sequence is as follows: TGTGCCAGCAGTGAAATACCGGGACAGGCCTTTGGCTACACCTTC. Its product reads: CASSEIPGQAFGYTF.